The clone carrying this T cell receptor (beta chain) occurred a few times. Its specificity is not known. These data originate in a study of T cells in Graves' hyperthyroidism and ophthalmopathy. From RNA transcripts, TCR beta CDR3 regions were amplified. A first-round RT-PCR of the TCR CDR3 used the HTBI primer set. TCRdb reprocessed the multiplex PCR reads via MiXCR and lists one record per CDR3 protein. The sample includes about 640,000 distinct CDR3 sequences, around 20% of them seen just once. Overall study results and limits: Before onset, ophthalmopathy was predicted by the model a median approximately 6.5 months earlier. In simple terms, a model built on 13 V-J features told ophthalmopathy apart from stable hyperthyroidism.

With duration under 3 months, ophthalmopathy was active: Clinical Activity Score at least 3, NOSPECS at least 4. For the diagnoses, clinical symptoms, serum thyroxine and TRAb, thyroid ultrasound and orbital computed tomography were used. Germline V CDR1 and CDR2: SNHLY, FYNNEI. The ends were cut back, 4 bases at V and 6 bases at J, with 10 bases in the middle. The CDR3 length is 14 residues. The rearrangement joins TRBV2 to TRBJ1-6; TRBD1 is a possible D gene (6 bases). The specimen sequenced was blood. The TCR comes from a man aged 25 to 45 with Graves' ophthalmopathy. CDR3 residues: CASSGQVSNSPLHF. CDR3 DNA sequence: TGTGCCAGCAGTGGACAGGTCTCTAATTCACCCCTCCACTTT.